What follows describes a single T cell receptor beta chain. Its antigen has not been determined. Base qualities were left out, and no much larger clone turns up one base away. The record originates from a study of tumor-infiltrating lymphocytes in primary liver carcinoma (dated by TCRdb to the late 2010s). The study in broad terms: Hepatocellular carcinoma (four) or combined HCC and intrahepatic cholangiocarcinoma (one) was present in the five patients, who were three men and two women aged 30 to 69 years. The tumors of the five patients were staged as T1-T3 N0M0, with maximum diameters ranging from 4.2 to 10 cm. Samples yielded roughly 3.5 to 7.13 million productive TCRbeta reads; read depth did not differ significantly between tissue types. Repertoires from technical replicates were highly reproducible, with mean shared-clone rates around 0.89 and correlation coefficients above 0.98. A total of 35 specimens from 5 patients, comprising some 25 tumor regions, 5 adjacent noncancerous liver tissues and 5 peripheral blood samples, were covered by TCRbeta repertoire sequencing. TCRbeta repertoire sequencing, expression microarrays and whole-exome sequencing were combined in the study across five regions of each liver tumor, with adjacent normal tissue and blood also included. Findings and caveats that apply to the study as a whole: Compared with blood, tumors had a significantly larger share of the repertoire taken up by the top 250 clones (p = 0.039). With just 4 or 5 patients in the study, the authors point out that the findings should be validated in a larger study. Comparison of CD4+ and CD8+ T cell repertoires was precluded by the use of bulk unsorted samples. Because only the TCR beta chain was sequenced and unpaired alpha chains were not captured, true repertoire diversity is likely underestimated. Consistent with antigen-driven expansion, pairs of tumor regions showed higher repertoire overlap (mean roughly 36%) than either tumor-adjacent pairs (around 17%) or tumor-blood pairs (around 14%).

Using a constant-region primer and ProtoScript II reverse transcriptase, TCRbeta-specific cDNA was reverse-transcribed from roughly 500 ng total RNA. The TCRbeta libraries were prepared through three rounds of nested multiplex PCR following a slightly modified ARM-PCR procedure. The first two PCR rounds used multiplex TRBV1-TRBV30 forward primers with a Cbeta reverse primer, each for 10 cycles. Sample barcodes and Illumina adapters were attached in a final 25-cycle PCR using Deep VentR polymerase. Before sequencing, amplicons of 200-500 bp were gel-purified using a QIAquick gel extraction kit. An Illumina HiSeq 2500 was used to sequence the TCRbeta amplicons, generating 250-bp paired-end reads. In the original analysis: Reads were quality-trimmed with Trimmomatic v0.33, and paired reads were merged with FLASH v1.2.11 to recover full CDR3 sequences. V, D and J germline segments were assigned to the rearranged TCRbeta sequences by MiGEC v1.2.1b. VDJtools v1.0.0 computed clonotype statistics and Shannon-Wiener diversity indices. Except for diversity analysis, only each sample's 250 most abundant clonotypes were used in subsequent analyses to reduce sampling bias. TCRdb trimmed the raw reads at Q25, called clones with MiXCR and kept productive beta chains. Entries that share a CDR3 protein sequence are merged under the most common genes and DNA. TCRdb, not the original authors, processed these V and J calls. This sample has fewer than 50,000 distinct CDR3 sequences in its table, and roughly 74% of those were observed once. 35% to 45% of the sample is held by the ten biggest clonotypes.

Total RNA and DNA were co-extracted without cell sorting from roughly 20-30 mg of bulk tissue using the AllPrep DNA/RNA mini kit. Roughly 5 patients with histopathologically diagnosed primary liver carcinoma underwent surgical resection in China between 2015 and March 2016. At the time of sampling, the patients had chronic HBV infection and had not received any treatment. Fresh tumor and adjacent tissue pieces were bisected; one half was stored in RNAlater at -80°C, the other sent for histology. Spanning cysteine to phenylalanine, the CDR3 consists of 15 amino acids. The entry retains the CDR3 DNA only, 45 bases that are in frame from base 1. The germline V gene specifies SGHAT as CDR1 and FQNNGV as CDR2. The germline V and J ends show losses of 5 bases and 3 bases respectively, and no gene match explains 7 bases of the junction.

This clonotype originated in a woman in her thirties with primary liver carcinoma and hepatitis B virus infection. In this chain, TRBV11-2 is recombined with TRBJ2-5; 9 central nucleotides agree with TRBD1. Sequences were obtained from tumor-adjacent normal liver tissue. The CDR3 protein is CASSTTGGAKETQYF. The nucleotide sequence reads TGTGCCAGCAGCACAACAGGGGGCGCGAAAGAGACCCAGTACTTC.